What follows are 31 T cell receptor beta chains derived from one specimen sequenced in a study of tumor and adjacent non-tumor tissue in lung cancer listed by TCRdb under 2018. Bulk unsorted tissue served as the source for RNA extraction, and RNA quality was assessed using a NanoDrop ND-1000 and an Agilent 2100. For the normal lung samples, distant non-tumor tissue was collected more than 3 cm away from the tumor edge. Library method: multiplex PCR. Sequenced on an Illumina HiSeq 2500. TCRbeta libraries were constructed through three rounds of nested PCR with primers (Table S4) according to protocols modified from ARM-PCR. The public reads were quality trimmed at Q25 with fastp and then assembled into clones with MiXCR by TCRdb, keeping productive beta chains. When rows share a CDR3 protein, they turn into one entry using the most common DNA and genes. Present in this sample are some 80,000 distinct CDR3 sequences, 76% of which were seen just once. 20% to 25% of the sample goes to the ten largest clones.

The material sequenced was distant non-tumor lung tissue. Receptors were obtained from a woman between 45 and 65 years old with non-small cell lung cancer.

Concerning this clonotype itself: The junction departs from the called germline gene at one end, perhaps through a read error. CDR3 nucleotides: TGTGCCAGCGGGACGGGCTCCTACCAGCAGTACTTC. It translates to CASGTGSYQQYF. This chain links TRBV19 with TRBJ2-7; either TRBD1 or TRBD2 may fit D (5 bases each). CDR1 and CDR2 (germline): LNHDA, SQIVND (reference sequence). This CDR3 region has 12 residues.

This clonotype was seen ten or more times. This may be a read error: a much more frequent sequence differs by one nucleotide. The V gene is TRBV11-2, the J gene TRBJ2-7, with TRBD2 matching over 9 bases. The V gene end was trimmed by 6 bases and the J gene end by 3 bases; junction bases not matched to a gene: 6. The CDR3 has 14 amino acids. CDR1 SGHAT and CDR2 FQNNGV come from the germline V gene. The DNA of the CDR3 is TGTGCCAGCAGTCCTAGCGGGACCAGCTACGAGCAGTACTTC. Protein: CASSPSGTSYEQYF.

A remark on this clonotype: No conserved phenylalanine or tryptophan is present at the end of the CDR3, so a read error is the likely explanation. V usage is TRBV29-1 and J usage is TRBJ1-2; no clear D. Per the germline V gene, CDR1 is SQVTM and CDR2 is ANQGSEA. Trimming cost V 4 bases and J 3 bases, with 9 bases left between them. The CDR3 loop spans 12 amino acids. CDR3 protein: CSVGRQHYGYTI. Written as DNA, the CDR3 is TGCAGCGTTGGAAGGCAGCACTATGGCTACACCATC.

As for this clonotype: One end of the junction varies from germline; a read error may be responsible. The chain is built from TRBV6-5 and TRBJ2-5; D ambiguous. Germline V gives CDR1 MNHEY, CDR2 SVGAGI. There are 16 residues in the CDR3. The DNA of the CDR3 is TGTGCCAGCAGTCCTTTCCCGGTCATGTTCCAAGAGACCCAATACTTC. It encodes CASSPFPVMFQETQYF.

This clonotype has only one observation. A much bigger clone sits one base away, suggesting this may be a read error. This chain connects TRBV20-1 to TRBJ2-3, with TRBD1 identical over 7 bases. The CDR3 is 14 residues long. V shed 6 bases, J shed 4 bases, and the junction held 10 bases outside the gene matches. Germline CDR1 and CDR2: DFQATT and SNEGSKA (reference sequence). Here the CDR3 DNA reads TGCAGTGCCTTTGGGATAGGGGGCGCAGATACGCAGTATTTT. Translation: CSAFGIGGADTQYF.

V is TRBV11-2 and J is TRBJ1-1, with TRBD1 identical over 8 bases. Trimming removed 9 bases from V and 6 bases from J; junction bases left unmatched: 9. Germline CDR1 SGHAT, CDR2 FQNNGV. The length of the CDR3 is 13 residues. CDR3 protein: CASSPQQGAEAFF. For the CDR3, the DNA is TGTGCCAGTAGCCCTCAACAGGGGGCTGAAGCTTTCTTT.

A few counts support this clonotype. Its ends do not fully match the called genes, so a read error is possible. The chain joins TRBV4-1 to TRBJ2-7, with D possibly matching TRBD2 (6 bases). The CDR3 extends over 16 amino acids. Germline assignment: CDR1 MGHRA and CDR2 YSYEKL. As DNA, the CDR3 is TGCGCCAGCAGACAAGGAGGGGTAAACAATCGCTACGAGCAGTACTTC. This translates into CASRQGGVNNRYEQYF.

Of note for this clonotype: Lacking the conserved final phenylalanine or tryptophan, this CDR3 likely reflects a read error. The rearrangement uses TRBV6-5 and TRBJ1-5; D possibly corresponds to TRBD1 (5 bases). Germline CDR1 reads MNHEY; CDR2 reads SVGAGI. Trimming cost V 0 bases and J 11 bases, with 17 bases left between them. This CDR3 region has 15 residues. The CDR3 reads CASSYSVREGQSQHI. The CDR3 DNA reads as TGTGCCAGCAGTTACTCAGTCAGGGAAGGCCAGTCCCAGCATATT.

On this clonotype: At one end, the junction sequence differs from germline, possibly due to a read error. The gene calls are TRBV18 and TRBJ1-1; 7 bases match TRBD1. CDR1 is KGHSH and CDR2 is LQKENI in the germline V gene. The CDR3 length is 18 residues. CDR3 nucleotide sequence: TGTGCCAGCTCACCACCAAACAGGGGTCTGAGAGGGAGGACTGAAGTTTTCTTT. Encoded protein: CASSPPNRGLRGRTEVFF.

Details on this clonotype: Given the absence of the conserved phenylalanine or tryptophan at the CDR3 end, a read error is likely. The V and J genes are TRBV5-4 and TRBJ2-7; D not resolved. The germline V gene has CDR1 SGHNT and CDR2 YYREEE (reference sequence). The CDR3 contains 14 residues. V was cut by 0 bases and J by 2 bases, with 9 bases left in between. The CDR3 loop is CASSLVAAAYEQYL. CDR3 in DNA: TGTGCCAGCAGCTTGGTGGCGGCGGCCTACGAGCAGTACCTC.

As to this clonotype: A much larger clonotype is one base distant, so this may be a read error. The rearrangement links TRBV11-2 to TRBJ2-5, with a tentative D call TRBD2 (5 bases). The CDR3 extends over 14 amino acids. V lost 5 bases and J lost 9, with 19 bases in between. The V gene's germline CDR1 is SGHAT and CDR2 FQNNGV. CDR3 in amino acids: CASSPMVGVEAQYF. Written as DNA, the CDR3 is TGTGCCAGCAGCCCTATGGTGGGCGTGGAGGCCCAGTACTTC. Full variable domain (remainder filled in from reference TRBV11-2 and TRBJ2-5): EAGVAQSPRYKIIEKRQSVAFWCNPISGHATLYWYQQILGQGPKLLIQFQNNGVVDDSQLPKDRFSAERLKGVDSTLKIQPAKLEDSAVYLCASSPMVGVEAQYFGPGTRLLVL.

A single count supports this clonotype. A read error may be the cause here, since a much bigger clone is one base away. The V call is TRBV20-1, the J call TRBJ1-5; D ambiguous. CDR1 and CDR2 from the germline V gene are DFQATT and SNEGSKA (reference sequence). CDR3 size: 14 residues. In DNA, the CDR3 is TGCAGTGTTAGAGTGATGGAGGGAGGTCAGCCCCAGCATTTT. Protein product: CSVRVMEGGQPQHF.

A note on this clonotype: Sequence at one end of the junction differs from germline and may be a read error. The chain employs TRBV6-1 and TRBJ2-7; 10 bases map to TRBD2. The V gene's germline CDR1 is MNHNS and CDR2 SASEGT. The CDR3 has 17 residues. As DNA, the CDR3 is TGTGCTAGCAGTGAAGCGATTCGGACTAGCGGAACCTACGAGCAGTACTTC. Protein: CASSEAIRTSGTYEQYF.

The sample holds one count of this clonotype. The rearrangement joins TRBV19 to TRBJ2-7, with 8 bases aligning to TRBD2. The CDR3 consists of 15 residues. CDR1 is LNHDA, CDR2 SQIVND, per germline (reference sequence). The ends lost 3 bases at V and 0 bases at J; junction bases unmatched: 4. The CDR3 DNA follows: TGTGCCAGTAGTATTGCCGGGACTAGCTCCTACGAGCAGTACTTC. This gives the protein CASSIAGTSSYEQYF.

Concerning this clonotype: One end of the junction is discordant with germline, which a read error may explain. The CDR3 DNA follows: TGTACCAGCAGTTTAGATCCTTCAACCTCCCACGAGCAGTACTTC. The encoded protein is CTSSLDPSTSHEQYF. The rearrangement uses TRBV11-3 and TRBJ2-7; D uncertain. This CDR3 spans 15 amino acids. Germline V lookup: CDR1 SGHNT, CDR2 YENEEA.

This clonotype was recorded only once. Since a much larger clone is just one base distant, this may be a read error. The rearrangement uses TRBV6-4 and TRBJ2-1; D gene uncertain. Germline V gene lookup returns CDR1 MRHNA and CDR2 SNTAGT. This CDR3 has 14 amino acids. CDR3 nucleotide sequence: TGTGCCAGCAGTGACTCTGGCGATTACATTGAGCAGTTCTTC. It specifies CASSDSGDYIEQFF.

CDR3 coding DNA: TGCAGTGCTAAGCGGGAAAGTCCTGGGTCCTACGAGCAGTACTTC. It translates to CSAKRESPGSYEQYF. The V call is TRBV20-1, the J call TRBJ2-7; 7 bases match TRBD2. V lost 4 bases to trimming and J lost 1 base; unmatched junction nucleotides: 10. Per the germline V gene, CDR1 is DFQATT and CDR2 is SNEGSKA (reference sequence). This CDR3 has 15 amino acids.

Concerning this clonotype: Just one base apart from a much larger clone, this may be a read error. The chain carries TRBV25-1 and TRBJ1-6; D uncertain. Per the germline V gene, CDR1 is MGHDK and CDR2 is SYGVNS. There are 15 residues in the CDR3. The DNA for the CDR3 is TGTGCCAGCAGTGGGGTGAGCTCCTATAGTTCACCCCTCCACTTT. Residues: CASSGVSSYSSPLHF.

With regard to this clonotype: This could be a read error, since a much larger clone is one nucleotide away. The rearrangement links TRBV14 to TRBJ2-7, with D possibly TRBD2 on 5 matching bases. The CDR3 spans 18 residues. Germline values: CDR1 SGHDN, CDR2 FVKESK. DNA of the CDR3: TGTGCCAGCAACCAAGATGGTCGCTTTGGGAGCCCGACCTACGAGCAGTACTTC. Its protein product is CASNQDGRFGSPTYEQYF.

A single count supports this clonotype. Germline and junction disagree at one end, which may indicate a read error. CDR3 sequence: CVSILLRDRVYEQYF. CDR3 DNA sequence: TGTGTCAGCATACTCCTACGAGACAGGGTTTACGAGCAGTACTTC. The rearrangement links TRBV6-1 to TRBJ2-7, with TRBD1 matching 7 bases. Per the germline V gene, CDR1 is MNHNS and CDR2 is SASEGT. The CDR3 contains 15 residues.

This clonotype was observed at least ten times. The CDR3 nucleotides are TGCAGTGGCTGGCGGGGTTTCGACTTAGAAGCTTTCTTT. Protein product: CSGWRGFDLEAFF. The chain uses TRBV20-1 and TRBJ1-1, with no clear D. This CDR3 comprises 13 residues. Trimming took off 7 bases at V and 8 bases at J, with 20 bases between the two ends. Per the germline V gene, CDR1 is DFQATT and CDR2 is SNEGSKA (reference sequence).

In this sample, this clonotype is medium-sized. The chain is built from TRBV12-3 or TRBV12-4 and TRBJ2-1; D is uncertain. V was clipped by 8 bases and J by 0 bases, with 17 bases between them. The CDR3 contains 16 residues. The CDR3 DNA reads as TGTGCCAGCGGCCCTGGGGATGCCTCCTCCTACAATGAGCAGTTCTTC. It is translated as CASGPGDASSYNEQFF.

This chain links TRBV20-1 with TRBJ1-6, with 8 bases identical to TRBD1. V shed 7 bases, J shed 7 bases, and the junction held 9 bases outside the gene matches. CDR1 is DFQATT and CDR2 is SNEGSKA in the germline V gene (reference sequence). The CDR3 has 14 residues. The CDR3 DNA follows: TGCAGTGTTCACCTCGGGGACAGGAATTCACCCCTCCACTTT. It encodes CSVHLGDRNSPLHF.

Comment on this clonotype: At one end, the junction sequence differs from germline, possibly due to a read error. This chain connects TRBV10-1 to TRBJ2-1, with 8 positions matching TRBD2. CDR3 length: 15 residues. The germline V gene has CDR1 WNHNN and CDR2 SYGVQD (reference sequence). DNA for the CDR3: TGCGCCAGTAGTGGGTTTACTAGCGGCGATGCCTCGCAGTTCTTC. Its translation is CASSGFTSGDASQFF.

The gene calls are TRBV6-5 and TRBJ2-7; D not certain. The germline CDR1 and CDR2 sequences are MNHEY and SVGAGI. The V gene lost 5 bases and the J gene lost 10 bases, with 15 bases spanning the gap. The CDR3 runs 12 residues. The CDR3: CASSPTRGGQYF. The CDR3, as DNA: TGTGCCAGCAGTCCTACCAGAGGCGGACAGTACTTC.

On this clonotype: This CDR3 fails to terminate in the conserved phenylalanine or tryptophan, so it likely reflects a read error. V and J are TRBV4-2 and TRBJ1-5; unclear D gene. CDR3 length: 15 residues. Germline assignment: CDR1 LGHNA and CDR2 YNFKEQ. CDR3 in DNA: TGTGCCAGCAGCCAAGACCGCACTAGCAATCGGCCCCAGCATATT. Protein: CASSQDRTSNRPQHI.

As regards this clonotype: A read error may account for a junction end that differs from germline. The gene calls are TRBV6-1 and TRBJ2-5, with D tentatively TRBD1 or TRBD2 (5 bases each). CDR3 length: 15 amino acids. Germline CDR1 reads MNHNS; CDR2 reads SASEGT. Here the CDR3 DNA reads TGTACCAGCAGTTTTTCCGGGACGAGAAGAGAGATCCAGTACTTC. Its translation: CTSSFSGTRREIQYF.

With respect to this clonotype: Possible read error: a much larger clone is one base away. The V call is TRBV20-1, the J call TRBJ2-7, with D maybe TRBD2 (6 bases). Trimming stripped 6 bases from V and 7 bases from J, with 22 bases between. This CDR3 spans 14 amino acids. Per the germline V gene, CDR1 is DFQATT and CDR2 is SNEGSKA (reference sequence). The CDR3 DNA follows: TGCAGTGCGACACCCCCGGGACTCGATATTGAGCAGTACTTC. Residues: CSATPPGLDIEQYF.

On this clonotype: With a much larger clone just one base away, this may be a read error. The chain is built from TRBV5-1 and TRBJ1-3; no definite D call. The CDR3 totals 17 residues. V gave up 1 base and J gave up 1 base, with 15 bases separating them. The germline gives CDR1 SGHRS, CDR2 YFSETQ. The CDR3 bases are TGCGCCAGCAGCTTGTCAACAGTGGCTGGTTCTGGAAACACCATATATTTT. It specifies CASSLSTVAGSGNTIYF. Drawing the rest from reference TRBV5-1 and TRBJ1-3, the complete variable domain is KAGVTQTPRYLIKTRGQQVTLSCSPISGHRSVSWYQQTPGQGLQFLFEYFSETQRNKGNFPGRFSGRQFSNSRSEMNVSTLELGDSALYLCASSLSTVAGSGNTIYFGEGSWLTVV.

This chain uses TRBV10-1 with TRBJ2-5; D unresolved. This CDR3 region has 12 residues. V shed 9 bases and J shed 14 bases, with 22 bases lying between them. The V gene's germline CDR1 is WNHNN and CDR2 SYGVQD (reference sequence). The CDR3 reads CARPTIREIHYF. In nucleotides, the CDR3 is TGCGCCAGACCCACCATTAGAGAGATCCATTACTTC.

Concerning this clonotype itself: One junction end disagrees with the germline gene, perhaps due to a read error. V gene TRBV10-3 combines with J gene TRBJ1-6; TRBD1 aligns across 8 bases. The V gene's germline CDR1 is ENHRY and CDR2 SYGVKD. The CDR3 contains 15 residues. The CDR3 DNA is TGTGCCGTAGCTAACCCCGGACAGGGACTGTCACCCCCCCACTTT. Protein sequence: CAVANPGQGLSPPHF.